These 20 T cell receptor beta chains originate from one sample sequenced in a study of shared clonotypes between healthy human individuals. In the naive CD8 group, cells lacked CD45RO and were positively selected for CCR7, so terminally differentiated effector memory CD45RA+ cells were left out. The assay was immunoSEQ multiplex PCR, and TCRdb's table has in-frame clones only and misses some. Of around 1.9 million clones in the sample, 93% are singletons; the top ten hold under 2%. The source material was naive CD8+ T cells from PBMCs. The origin of the receptors is a man aged 18 to 29 in good health. Some clones in this sample may be carry-over from other donors' samples.

The chain couples TRBV6-1 to TRBJ1-5; D possibly corresponds to TRBD1 (5 bases). Germline V gene data show CDR1 as MNHNS and CDR2 as SASEGT. Trimming removed 9 bases from V and 3 bases from J, with 15 bases in between. The CDR3 covers 14 residues. CDR3: CASLRDGYNQPQHF. The CDR3 bases are TGTGCCAGTCTCCGGGACGGTTACAATCAGCCCCAGCATTTT.

V and J are TRBV9 and TRBJ2-5; the D call may be TRBD1 or TRBD2 (5 bases each). This CDR3 comprises 15 residues. V dropped 4 bases and J dropped 5 bases, with 18 bases sitting between them. Germline CDR1 SGDLS, CDR2 YYNGEE. The CDR3 coding sequence is TGTGCCAGCAGCCTCCAGGGAAATTCGGGGGAGACCCAGTACTTC. Its translation: CASSLQGNSGETQYF.

This clone was recorded only once. This chain joins TRBV28 and TRBJ2-1; D ambiguous. Germline loops: CDR1 MDHEN, CDR2 SYDVKM. The CDR3 length is 15 residues. The V end was cut by 4 bases, the J end by 0 bases, with 10 bases between. CDR3 sequence (DNA): TGTGCCAGCAGTTATCGCAGATACTCCTACAATGAGCAGTTCTTC. Translation: CASSYRRYSYNEQFF.

The V and J genes are TRBV7-8 and TRBJ2-3; the D call may be TRBD1 or TRBD2 (5 bases each). CDR1 is SGHVS, CDR2 FQNEAQ, per germline. The V end was cut by 4 bases, the J end by 6 bases, with 26 bases between. The CDR3 runs to 18 residues. The CDR3 region is CASSSRVRVQGINDTQYF. In DNA, the CDR3 is TGTGCCAGCAGCTCTAGAGTGAGGGTTCAGGGTATCAACGATACGCAGTATTTT.

This sequence joins TRBV2 and TRBJ2-1; maybe TRBD2 (6 bases). The CDR3 loop spans 16 amino acids. The V gene lost 6 bases and the J gene lost 0 bases, with 15 bases spanning the gap. Germline V gene data show CDR1 as SNHLY and CDR2 as FYNNEI. Here the CDR3 reads CASREGWGISYNEQFF. The CDR3 nucleotides read TGTGCCAGCAGGGAGGGGTGGGGAATCTCCTACAATGAGCAGTTCTTC.

The chain combines TRBV5-1 with TRBJ1-1; D possibly corresponds to TRBD1 (6 bases). This CDR3 region has 15 residues. CDR1 and CDR2 from the germline V gene are SGHRS and YFSETQ. V was cut by 1 base and J by 0 bases, with 10 bases left in between. CDR3 loop: CASSLSQGMNTEAFF. In DNA form, the CDR3 reads TGCGCCAGCAGCTTGAGCCAGGGGATGAACACTGAAGCTTTCTTT.

The chain combines TRBV27 with TRBJ2-2; D is uncertain. The CDR3 covers 15 residues. Germline CDR1 is MNHEY and CDR2 is SMNVEV (reference sequence). Deletions cut 6 bases from V and 2 bases from J, with 13 bases between. The CDR3 reads CASRALGRNTGELFF. Here the CDR3 DNA reads TGTGCCAGCAGGGCCCTCGGCAGAAACACCGGGGAGCTGTTTTTT.

The sample holds one count of this clone. Different DNA sequences within this sample yield the same CDR3. V is TRBV7-9 and J is TRBJ1-3; D remains unclear. V lost 5 bases to trimming and J lost 0 bases, with 11 bases between them. Germline CDR1 and CDR2: SEHNR and FQNEAQ (reference sequence). This CDR3 is built from 15 residues. The CDR3 loop reads CASSPPGISGNTIYF. DNA for the CDR3: TGTGCCAGCAGCCCCCCTGGTATCTCTGGAAACACCATATATTTT. The variable domain in full, completed from reference TRBV7-9 and TRBJ1-3, reads DTGVSQNPRHKITKRGQNVTFRCDPISEHNRLYWYRQTLGQGPEFLTYFQNEAQLEKSRLLSDRFSAERPKGSFSTLEIQRTEQGDSAMYLCASSPPGISGNTIYFGEGSWLTVV.

V is TRBV4-3 and J is TRBJ2-7; D unresolved. The V end lost 0 bases, the J end lost 0 bases, and 12 bases lay between the germline ends. The CDR3 length is 16 residues. Germline CDR1 is LGHNA and CDR2 is YSLEER. CDR3 sequence: CASSQDLLGISYEQYF. DNA for the CDR3: TGCGCCAGCAGCCAAGATCTATTGGGAATCTCCTACGAGCAGTACTTC.

V usage is TRBV30 and J usage is TRBJ2-1, with 8 bases fitting TRBD2. V lost 2 bases to trimming and J lost 7 bases; unmatched junction nucleotides: 4. This CDR3 has 13 residues. Germline lookup yields CDR1 GTSNPN and CDR2 SVGIG (reference sequence). The CDR3 bases are TGTGCCTGGAGTCAGGCTAGCGGGAATGAGCAGTTCTTC. Translating it yields CAWSQASGNEQFF. Full variable domain (rest looked up from reference TRBV30 and TRBJ2-1): SQTIHQWPATLVQPVGSPLSLECTVEGTSNPNLYWYRQAAGRGLQLLFYSVGIGQISSEVPQNLSASRPQDRQFILSSKKLLLSDSGFYLCAWSQASGNEQFFGPGTRLTVL.

The V and J genes are TRBV19 and TRBJ2-7; D perhaps matches TRBD2 (5 bases). Trimming cost V 1 base and J 2 bases, with 9 bases left between them. This CDR3 is 14 amino acids long. Per the germline V gene, CDR1 is LNHDA and CDR2 is SQIVND (reference sequence). The CDR3 here is CASSIAGVAYEQYF. In nucleotides, the CDR3 is TGTGCCAGTAGTATAGCCGGGGTGGCCTACGAGCAGTACTTC.

The V call is TRBV28, the J call TRBJ1-5, with D perhaps matching TRBD1 (5 bases). V lost 3 bases and J 2 bases, leaving 14 bases between the germline ends. This CDR3 region has 16 residues. The V gene's germline CDR1 is MDHEN and CDR2 SYDVKM. The CDR3 protein is CASSLGGEEGNQPQHF. In DNA, the CDR3 is TGTGCCAGCAGTTTGGGGGGGGAAGAGGGCAATCAGCCCCAGCATTTT.

The chain employs TRBV10-3 and TRBJ1-3, with D maybe TRBD1 (5 bases). V lost 0 bases and J 3 bases, leaving 12 bases between the germline ends. The CDR3 is 16 residues long. Germline V gives CDR1 ENHRY, CDR2 SYGVKD. The CDR3 DNA reads as TGTGCCATCAGTGAGTCGTCAAGGGGAAATGGAAACACCATATATTTT. Protein sequence: CAISESSRGNGNTIYF.

The rearrangement uses TRBV7-9 and TRBJ1-1; no definite D call. The V end was cut by 5 bases, the J end by 5 bases, with 12 bases between. The CDR3 extends over 13 amino acids. CDR1 SEHNR and CDR2 FQNEAQ come from the germline V gene (reference sequence). DNA for the CDR3: TGTGCCAGCAGCCGAGGAAGGAGGACTGAAGCTTTCTTT. This sequence encodes CASSRGRRTEAFF.

The chain joins TRBV7-9 to TRBJ1-2; the match to TRBD1 covers 9 bases. This CDR3 has 17 residues. The V gene end was trimmed by 5 bases and the J gene end by 6 bases; junction bases not matched to a gene: 16. Germline-derived CDR1 and CDR2 are SEHNR and FQNEAQ (reference sequence). The CDR3 loop is CASSAIPDRGLRNGYTF. The CDR3, as DNA: TGTGCCAGCAGCGCTATACCGGACAGGGGATTGCGGAATGGCTACACCTTC.

This chain uses TRBV7-9 with TRBJ1-2; the D gene is possibly TRBD1 (6 bases). Germline-derived CDR1 and CDR2 are SEHNR and FQNEAQ (reference sequence). The CDR3 contains 15 residues. The ends were cut back, 5 bases at V and 7 bases at J, with 20 bases in the middle. CDR3 sequence reads: CASSQGRTGAGGYTF. The CDR3 DNA reads TGTGCCAGCAGCCAAGGTCGAACGGGGGCGGGTGGCTACACCTTC.

The rearrangement uses TRBV27 and TRBJ1-2; unclear D gene. CDR1 is MNHEY, CDR2 SMNVEV, per germline (reference sequence). This CDR3 comprises 13 residues. Trimming cost V 6 bases and J 4 bases, with 12 bases left between them. CDR3 in amino acids: CASSQTRLYGYTF. CDR3 nucleotide sequence: TGTGCCAGCAGCCAAACCCGTCTCTATGGCTACACCTTC.

This chain uses TRBV11-3 with TRBJ2-2; TRBD2 might be the D (6 bases). The germline V and J ends were trimmed by 6 bases and 1 base, with 18 bases remaining between them. Germline V CDR1 and CDR2: SGHNT, YENEEA. CDR3 length: 17 residues. Written as DNA, the CDR3 is TGTGCCAGCAGTCTCTACTTGGGTAGCGGGAACACCGGGGAGCTGTTTTTT. Translating gives CASSLYLGSGNTGELFF.

This clone appeared a single time. This chain joins TRBV27 and TRBJ1-2; 9 nucleotides agree with TRBD1. This CDR3 is 14 amino acids long. Germline CDR1 MNHEY, CDR2 SMNVEV (reference sequence). Trimming at V came to 4 bases and at J to 6 bases, leaving 6 bases not matched to a gene. DNA of the CDR3: TGTGCCAGCAGTTGGGGACAGGGTGGCCATGGCTACACCTTC. It yields the protein CASSWGQGGHGYTF.

V usage is TRBV13 and J usage is TRBJ2-3, with D unresolved. Germline lookup yields CDR1 PRHDT and CDR2 FYEKMQ (reference sequence). V was trimmed by 4 bases and J by 3 bases, leaving 17 bases between them. The CDR3 is 16 amino acids. CDR3 bases: TGTGCCAGCAGCTCCCCCTCCTCAACCGGGACAGATACGCAGTATTTT. Translating gives CASSSPSSTGTDTQYF.